Listed below are T cell receptor beta chains from one sample, sequenced in a study of radiotherapy plus CTLA-4 blockade in lung cancer. Produced via immunoSEQ multiplex PCR; TCRdb's table is partial and in-frame only. In the table there are tens of thousands of clones, roughly 76% of which are singletons. The specimen comprised peripheral blood, sampled from a patient treated with radiotherapy plus ipilimumab. These receptors originate from a human donor with non-small cell lung cancer whose response to radiotherapy plus ipilimumab could not be evaluated. Each CDR3 is given without its conserved first and last residue. D genes are given only for firm matches. Rows give clone size only sometimes, using once, few, many, or a class for an expanded clone.

V gene: TRBV5-1
clone size: few
D gene: TRBD1
CDR3 protein: ASSVGQGAYEQY

V gene: TRBV9
clone size: .
D gene: .
CDR3 protein: ASSVGGRPESYEQY

V gene: TRBV10-1
clone size: .
D gene: .
CDR3 protein: ASSKDSPTDTQY

V gene: TRBV6-5
clone size: .
D gene: TRBD2
CDR3 protein: ASSSPAGAGVEQY

V gene: TRBV18
clone size: .
D gene: TRBD1
CDR3 protein: ASSPPGTGRSYGYT

V gene: TRBV6-5
clone size: .
D gene: TRBD1
CDR3 protein: ASRTGGANTGELF

V gene: TRBV5-4
clone size: once
D gene: .
CDR3 protein: ASSPRTDTSGANVLT

V gene: TRBV5-1
clone size: .
D gene: TRBD2
CDR3 protein: ASSLAAATSGRNTGELF

V gene: TRBV5-1
clone size: .
D gene: TRBD1
CDR3 protein: ASRIGQGSYNEQF

V gene: TRBV9
clone size: .
D gene: .
CDR3 protein: ASSVGGTYNEQF

V gene: TRBV19
clone size: .
D gene: .
CDR3 protein: ASSISGVLRGYEQY

V gene: TRBV14
clone size: .
D gene: TRBD2
CDR3 protein: ASSPKRGSTDTQY

V gene: TRBV5-1
clone size: .
D gene: .
CDR3 protein: ASSPTGNTEAF

V gene: TRBV5-5
clone size: .
D gene: .
CDR3 protein: ASSLAWAGRNTEAF

V gene: TRBV6-1
clone size: .
D gene: TRBD1
CDR3 protein: ASSRTGGDEKLF

V gene: TRBV11-2
clone size: .
D gene: TRBD1
CDR3 protein: ASSLDFGTGFAAEAF

V gene: TRBV30
clone size: .
D gene: .
CDR3 protein: AWSVAGDKIAH

V gene: TRBV13
clone size: .
D gene: TRBD2
CDR3 protein: ASSLPSGGNPDTQY

V gene: TRBV28
clone size: .
D gene: .
CDR3 protein: ASSPRRGSSYNEQF

V gene: TRBV10-3
clone size: .
D gene: TRBD2
CDR3 protein: AISTGASGSEQY

V gene: TRBV19
clone size: .
D gene: .
CDR3 protein: ASSQGLNQPQH

V gene: TRBV7-2
clone size: .
D gene: TRBD1
CDR3 protein: ASSFPDRDYEQY

V gene: TRBV7-6
clone size: .
D gene: .
CDR3 protein: ASSLNRDYGYT

V gene: TRBV28
clone size: .
D gene: TRBD1
CDR3 protein: ASRSHSGGLVSPQH

V gene: TRBV7-2
clone size: .
D gene: TRBD2
CDR3 protein: ASSPRGAGGTGELF

V gene: TRBV4-1
clone size: .
D gene: .
CDR3 protein: ASSQGVVNSPLH

V gene: TRBV29-1
clone size: .
D gene: TRBD1
CDR3 protein: SVERWAGNRGKSYGYT

V gene: TRBV7-6
clone size: .
D gene: .
CDR3 protein: ASSPTLPGELF

V gene: TRBV10-1
clone size: .
D gene: TRBD1
CDR3 protein: ASSQGASTEAF

V gene: TRBV5-1
clone size: few
D gene: TRBD1
CDR3 protein: ASSTGQAIRNTIY

V gene: TRBV9
clone size: .
D gene: .
CDR3 protein: ASSLNPNTEAF

V gene: TRBV2
clone size: .
D gene: .
CDR3 protein: ASAAGANVLT

V gene: TRBV9
clone size: .
D gene: TRBD1
CDR3 protein: ASSGGTGIYGYT

V gene: TRBV9
clone size: once
D gene: TRBD1
CDR3 protein: ASSGSDRVFFGRAF

V gene: TRBV10-1
clone size: few
D gene: .
CDR3 protein: ASTPTRNTEAF

V gene: TRBV28
clone size: .
D gene: .
CDR3 protein: ASMPGGYEKLF

V gene: TRBV10-1
clone size: .
D gene: .
CDR3 protein: ASSEVFPYNEQF